Included here is one TCR beta chain sequence, with context. The data originate from a study of blood T cell repertoires in COVID-19. This CDR3 has 19 residues. Measured with immunoSEQ multiplex PCR; TCRdb has only the in-frame clones, and not every one. The sample has 150,000 to 200,000 clones, about 81% seen once. Sequencing was performed on peripheral blood. This sequence was found in a human donor in a cohort sampled during active COVID-19. V and J are TRBV1 and TRBJ1-5. TRBV1 is an annotated pseudogene. The CDR3 region has the DNA TGCACCAGCAGCCAAGGATACGAAGCCCACTTTTATAGCAATCAGCCCCAGCATTTT. It translates to CTSSQGYEAHFYSNQPQHF.